This entry lists 20 T cell receptor beta chains sequenced from one sample in a study of T-cell memory formation after mild COVID-19. One entry per CDR3 protein, called by TCRdb with MiXCR from the 5' RACE reads. There are roughly 200,000 distinct CDR3 sequences in the sample; under 20% occur only once, and just over 2% lies in the top ten. Specimen: PBMCs or a T cell subset sorted from them (not recorded which). Every receptor here comes from an adult woman who had mild COVID-19 (a few samples of this study predate the infection). Cell type and time point are not known.

This clonotype was counted a few times. This chain links TRBV29-1 with TRBJ1-2; D unresolved. The CDR3 runs to 12 residues. CDR1 SQVTM and CDR2 ANQGSEA come from the germline V gene. The ends were cut back, 6 bases at V and 2 bases at J, with 10 bases in the middle. This CDR3 reads CSVKVRNYGYTF. In nucleotides, the CDR3 is TGCAGCGTGAAGGTGCGGAACTATGGCTACACCTTC.

This clonotype turned up a few times. This chain's CDR3 is CAISDDRGYEQYF. The CDR3 nucleotides read TGTGCCATCAGTGACGACAGGGGCTACGAGCAGTACTTC. The genes are TRBV10-3 and TRBJ2-7; 8 bases line up with TRBD1. V was pared by 3 bases and J by 3 bases, with 1 base of the junction left unmatched. This CDR3 has 13 amino acids. In germline, CDR1 is ENHRY, CDR2 SYGVKD.

The chain joins TRBV6-2 or TRBV6-3 to TRBJ2-2, with D unresolved. Germline CDR1 reads MNHEY; CDR2 reads SVGEGT. Trimming took off 8 bases at V and 4 bases at J, with 11 bases between the two ends. The CDR3 is made up of 13 amino acids. CDR3 in DNA: TGTGCCAGCGTGTGGGCCGGCACCGGGGAGCTGTTTTTT. This encodes CASVWAGTGELFF.

V gene TRBV21-1 combines with J gene TRBJ1-6; the table's D call of TRBD1 was not tested on the DNA. TRBV21-1 is shown as a pseudogene. The CDR3 is 16 amino acids. In DNA form, the CDR3 reads TGTGCCAGCAAGGGGGGGGTTCCTCGGATTAATTCACCCCTCCACTTT. It encodes CASKGGVPRINSPLHF.

This clonotype occurred many times. V gene TRBV18 combines with J gene TRBJ2-3; 10 bases are shared with TRBD2. This CDR3 has 16 residues. CDR1 and CDR2 from the germline V gene are KGHSH and LQKENI. The V segment lost 3 bases and the J segment 0 bases; nucleotides outside the gene matches: 3. The DNA of the CDR3 is TGTGCCAGCTCACCGAAAGCGGGGGGGAGCACAGATACGCAGTATTTT. Translated: CASSPKAGGSTDTQYF. The full variable domain, completed using reference TRBV18 and TRBJ2-3, is NAGVMQNPRHLVRRRGQEARLRCSPMKGHSHVYWYRQLPEEGLKFMVYLQKENIIDESGMPKERFSAEFPKEGPSILRIQQVVRGDSAAYFCASSPKAGGSTDTQYFGPGTRLTVL.

This clonotype was counted a few times. The rearrangement joins TRBV27 to TRBJ1-2; 11 bases are shared with TRBD1. From germline, CDR1 is MNHEY and CDR2 SMNVEV (reference sequence). V shed 3 bases and J 4 bases; nucleotides not matched to a gene: 10. The CDR3 covers 17 residues. The CDR3, as DNA: TGTGCCAGCAGTTTCCGGACCGGGACAGGGGGGACCTATGGCTACACCTTC. Its translation: CASSFRTGTGGTYGYTF.

This clonotype was seen only a few times. The CDR3: CSARDVAGGREQYF. The CDR3 DNA reads as TGCAGTGCTAGAGATGTAGCGGGGGGGCGCGAGCAGTACTTC. The V gene is TRBV20-1, the J gene TRBJ2-7; 11 bases line up with TRBD2. CDR3 length: 14 residues. Unmatched junction bases numbered 4, after V lost 0 bases and J lost 6 bases. Germline CDR1 is DFQATT and CDR2 is SNEGSKA (reference sequence).

The V gene is TRBV6-2 or TRBV6-3, the J gene TRBJ2-1; 12 bases agree with TRBD2. CDR1 and CDR2 (germline): MNHEY, SVGEGT. The CDR3 runs to 19 residues. V trimming: 4 bases; J trimming: 7 bases; junction bases outside the gene matches: 17. The CDR3: CASSSLTSGRKSPMNEQFF. CDR3 DNA: TGTGCCAGCAGTTCATTGACTAGCGGGAGAAAGTCACCGATGAATGAGCAGTTCTTC.

This sequence joins TRBV6-5 and TRBJ2-4, with TRBD1 matching 10 bases. V dropped 6 bases and J dropped 6; count of bases not matched to a gene: 8. CDR1 and CDR2 from the germline V gene are MNHEY and SVGAGI. CDR3 size: 15 residues. This CDR3 reads CASSTDRGHGNIQYF. In nucleotides, the CDR3 is TGTGCCAGCAGCACCGACAGGGGGCATGGAAACATTCAGTACTTC.

This clonotype was counted between two and nine times. CDR3 region: CASSRANVLTF. In nucleotides, the CDR3 is TGTGCCAGCAGTAGGGCCAACGTCCTGACTTTC. The V call is TRBV2, the J call TRBJ2-6; D is ambiguous. The CDR3 length is 11 residues. The V end was cut by 5 bases, the J end by 5 bases, with 1 base between. The germline V gene encodes CDR1 SNHLY and CDR2 FYNNEI.

This clonotype was seen at least ten times. The J gene is TRBJ2-5, the V gene TRBV6-1; TRBD1 agrees at 8 bases. This CDR3 contains 14 residues. Germline V gives CDR1 MNHNS, CDR2 SASEGT. After removal of 2 bases from V and 4 bases from J, the junction contained 3 bases not matched to a gene. The CDR3 loop is CASSETQGGETQYF. CDR3 coding DNA: TGTGCCAGCAGTGAAACACAGGGGGGAGAGACCCAGTACTTC.

This clonotype was recorded many times. This chain connects TRBV29-1 to TRBJ2-1, with 8 bases that match TRBD2. Germline CDR1 SQVTM, CDR2 ANQGSEA. There are 14 residues in the CDR3. The ends lost 4 bases at V and 2 bases at J; junction bases unmatched: 4. The CDR3 DNA sequence: TGCAGCGTTGCAGTCGGGGGGGCCTACAATGAGCAGTTCTTC. This gives the protein CSVAVGGAYNEQFF.

This clonotype was recorded a few times. An end of the junction differs from the germline gene, which may be a read error. The rearrangement joins TRBV7-3 to TRBJ1-1; D is unresolved. The CDR3 has 13 residues. Germline CDR1 reads SGHTA; CDR2 reads FQGTGA. DNA of the CDR3: TGTGCCAGCAGCCTAACAGTAGACACTGAAGCTTTCTTT. Translating gives CASSLTVDTEAFF.

There are a few counts of this clonotype. The CDR3 is CASSPEAGALGGYTF. The CDR3 nucleotides read TGTGCCAGCAGTCCGGAGGCGGGCGCCCTGGGTGGCTACACCTTC. The rearrangement uses TRBV7-9 and TRBJ1-2; D unclear. The CDR3 is 15 residues long. Deletions cut 6 bases from V and 7 bases from J, with 21 bases between. CDR1 is SEHNR and CDR2 is FQNEAQ in the germline V gene (reference sequence).

There are a few counts of this clonotype. V gene TRBV9 combines with J gene TRBJ2-7, with D perhaps TRBD2 (7 bases). The V and J ends lost 4 bases and 4 bases respectively, with 21 bases between them. CDR3 length equals 16 residues. In germline, CDR1 is SGDLS, CDR2 YYNGEE. The CDR3 loop is CASSPNIGGGKYEQYF. The CDR3, as DNA: TGTGCCAGCAGCCCTAACATAGGGGGGGGAAAATACGAGCAGTACTTC.

A few counts support this clonotype. J is TRBJ2-3 and V is TRBV12-3 or TRBV12-4, with TRBD2 matching 10 bases. The V segment lost 5 bases and the J segment 2 bases; nucleotides outside the gene matches: 13. This CDR3 has 18 residues. The CDR3 loop is CASSLPNWLAGDTDTQYF. The DNA for the CDR3 is TGTGCCAGCAGTCTACCGAATTGGCTAGCGGGGGACACAGATACGCAGTATTTT.

The J gene is TRBJ2-3, the V gene TRBV15, with D hard to call. V was cut by 4 bases and J by 5 bases, with 7 bases left in between. Germline CDR1 reads LNHNV; CDR2 reads YYDKDF (reference sequence). CDR3 size: 12 residues. The CDR3 loop is CATSMSGDTQYF. The DNA for the CDR3 is TGTGCCACCAGCATGTCCGGAGATACGCAGTATTTT.

V and J are TRBV9 and TRBJ2-5; the match to TRBD2 covers 9 bases. The CDR3 is 16 residues long. CDR1 is SGDLS, CDR2 YYNGEE, per germline. The junction had 5 bases not matched to a gene; V was cut back by 0 bases and J by 2 bases. CDR3 nucleotide sequence: TGTGCCAGCAGCGTAGCTCCGACTAGCGGACAAGAGACCCAGTACTTC. Residues: CASSVAPTSGQETQYF.

V is TRBV4-3 and J is TRBJ2-3, with TRBD2 matching over 7 bases. The CDR3 extends over 15 amino acids. Trimming took 3 bases from V and 3 from J; bases not matched to a gene: 6. Germline-derived CDR1 and CDR2 are LGHNA and YSLEER. The DNA of the CDR3 is TGCGCCAGCAGCCAGGGGGGGAGTAATACAGATACGCAGTATTTT. Encoded protein: CASSQGGSNTDTQYF.

CDR3 residues: CATIPGPGNTIYF. The CDR3, as DNA: TGTGCCACAATCCCGGGGCCAGGAAACACCATATATTTT. J is TRBJ1-3 and V is TRBV10-3; perhaps TRBD1 as D (5 bases). CDR1 ENHRY and CDR2 SYGVKD come from the germline V gene. The CDR3 sequence is 13 residues long. Trimming stripped 10 bases from V and 4 bases from J, with 14 bases between.